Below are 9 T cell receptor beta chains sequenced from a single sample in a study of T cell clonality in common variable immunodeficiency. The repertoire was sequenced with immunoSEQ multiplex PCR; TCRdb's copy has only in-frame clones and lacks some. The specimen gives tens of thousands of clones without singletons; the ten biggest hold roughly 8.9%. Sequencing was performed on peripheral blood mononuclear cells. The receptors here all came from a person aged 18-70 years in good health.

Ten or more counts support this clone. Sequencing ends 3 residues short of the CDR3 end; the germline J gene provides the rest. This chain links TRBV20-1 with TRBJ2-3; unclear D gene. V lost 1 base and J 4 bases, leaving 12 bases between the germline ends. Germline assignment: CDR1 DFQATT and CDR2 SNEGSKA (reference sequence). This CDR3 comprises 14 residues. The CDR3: CSARVSYSPDTQYF. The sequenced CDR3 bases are TGCAGTGCTAGAGTGTCCTATAGCCCAGATACG.

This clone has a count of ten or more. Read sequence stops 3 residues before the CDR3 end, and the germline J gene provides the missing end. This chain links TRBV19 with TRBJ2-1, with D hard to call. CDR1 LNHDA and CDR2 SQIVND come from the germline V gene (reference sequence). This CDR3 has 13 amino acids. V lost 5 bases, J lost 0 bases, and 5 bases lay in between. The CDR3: CASSQVSYNEQFF. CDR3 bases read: TGTGCCAGTAGTCAGGTCTCCTACAATGAG.

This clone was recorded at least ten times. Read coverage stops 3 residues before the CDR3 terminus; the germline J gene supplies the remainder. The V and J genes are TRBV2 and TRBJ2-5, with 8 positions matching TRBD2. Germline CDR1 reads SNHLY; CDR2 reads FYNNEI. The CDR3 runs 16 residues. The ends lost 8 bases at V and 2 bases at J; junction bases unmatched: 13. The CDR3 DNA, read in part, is TGTGCCAGCTCCACGCAAACTAGCGGAACTCAAGAGACC. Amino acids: CASSTQTSGTQET. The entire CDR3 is CASSTQTSGTQETQYF. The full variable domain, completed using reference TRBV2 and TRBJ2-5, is EPEVTQTPSHQVTQMGQEVILRCVPISNHLYFYWYRQILGQKVEFLVSFYNNEISEKSEIFDDQFSVERPDGSNFTLKIRSTKLEDSAMYFCASSTQTSGTQETQYFGPGTRLLVL.

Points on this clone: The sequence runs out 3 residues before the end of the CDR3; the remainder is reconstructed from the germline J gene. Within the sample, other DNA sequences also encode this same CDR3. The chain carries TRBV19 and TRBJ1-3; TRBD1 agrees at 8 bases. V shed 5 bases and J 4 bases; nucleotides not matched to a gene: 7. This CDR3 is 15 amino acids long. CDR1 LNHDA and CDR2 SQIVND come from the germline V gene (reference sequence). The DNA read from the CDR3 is TGTGCCAGTAGTTTGGACAGGGCGTACGGAAACACC. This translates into CASSLDRAYGNT. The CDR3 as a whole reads CASSLDRAYGNTIYF.

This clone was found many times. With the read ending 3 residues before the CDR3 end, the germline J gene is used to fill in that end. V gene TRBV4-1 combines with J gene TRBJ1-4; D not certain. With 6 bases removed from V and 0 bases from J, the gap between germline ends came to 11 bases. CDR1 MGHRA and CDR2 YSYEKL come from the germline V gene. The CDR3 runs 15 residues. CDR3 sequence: CASRGRATTNEKLFF. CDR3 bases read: TGCGCCAGCAGAGGAAGGGCTACAACTAATGAAAAA.

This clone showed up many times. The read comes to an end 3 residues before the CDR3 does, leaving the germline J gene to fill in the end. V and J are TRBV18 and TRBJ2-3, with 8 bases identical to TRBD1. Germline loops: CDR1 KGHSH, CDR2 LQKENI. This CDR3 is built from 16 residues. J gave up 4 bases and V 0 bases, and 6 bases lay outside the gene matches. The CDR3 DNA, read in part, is TGTGCCAGCTCACCACCGGCAGGGGGCTTACCAGATACG. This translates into CASSPPAGGLPDT. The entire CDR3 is CASSPPAGGLPDTQYF.

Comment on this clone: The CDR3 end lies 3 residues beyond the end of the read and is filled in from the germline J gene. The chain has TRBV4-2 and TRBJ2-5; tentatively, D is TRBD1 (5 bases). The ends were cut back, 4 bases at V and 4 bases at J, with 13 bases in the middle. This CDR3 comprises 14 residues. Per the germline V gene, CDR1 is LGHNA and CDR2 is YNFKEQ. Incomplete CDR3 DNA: TGTGCCAGCAGCCCTCGACTGGGGCCAGAGACC. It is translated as CASSPRLGPET. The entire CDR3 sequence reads CASSPRLGPETQYF.

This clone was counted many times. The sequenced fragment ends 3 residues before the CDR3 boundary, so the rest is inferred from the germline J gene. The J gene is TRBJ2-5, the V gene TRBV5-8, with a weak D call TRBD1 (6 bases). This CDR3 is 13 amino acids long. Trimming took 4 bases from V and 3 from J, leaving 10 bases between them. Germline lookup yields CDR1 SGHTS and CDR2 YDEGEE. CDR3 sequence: CASSLRQEETQYF. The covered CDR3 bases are TGTGCCAGCAGCCTAAGACAGGAAGAGACC.

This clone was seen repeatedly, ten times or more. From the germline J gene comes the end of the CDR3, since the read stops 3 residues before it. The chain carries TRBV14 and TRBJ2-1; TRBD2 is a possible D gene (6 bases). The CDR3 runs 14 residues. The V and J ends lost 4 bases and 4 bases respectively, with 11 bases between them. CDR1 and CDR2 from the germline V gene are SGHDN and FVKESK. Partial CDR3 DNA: TGTGCCAGCAGCCCCAGGGACTTTTACAATGAG. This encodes CASSPRDFYNE. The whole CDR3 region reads CASSPRDFYNEQFF.